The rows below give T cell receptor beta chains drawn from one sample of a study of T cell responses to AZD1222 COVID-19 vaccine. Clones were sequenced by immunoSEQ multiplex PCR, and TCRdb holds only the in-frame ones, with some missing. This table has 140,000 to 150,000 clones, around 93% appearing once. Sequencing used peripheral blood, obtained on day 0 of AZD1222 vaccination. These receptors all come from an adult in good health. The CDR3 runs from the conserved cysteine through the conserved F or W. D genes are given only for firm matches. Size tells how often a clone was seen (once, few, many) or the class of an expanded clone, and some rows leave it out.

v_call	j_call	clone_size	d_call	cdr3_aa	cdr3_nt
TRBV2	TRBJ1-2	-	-	CASSSKVANYGYTF	TGTGCCAGCAGTTCTAAGGTAGCTAACTATGGCTACACCTTC
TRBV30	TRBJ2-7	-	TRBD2	CAWIQRETSYEQYF	TGTGCCTGGATTCAGCGGGAGACAAGCTACGAGCAGTACTTC
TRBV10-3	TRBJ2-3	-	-	CAIGTTEDTQYF	TGTGCCATAGGGACCACCGAAGATACGCAGTATTTT
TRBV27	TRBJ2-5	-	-	CASSRMAWGASGETQYF	TGTGCCAGCAGCCGTATGGCCTGGGGGGCCTCAGGCGAGACCCAGTACTTC
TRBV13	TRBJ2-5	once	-	CASSRTRETQYF	TGTGCCAGCAGCCGTACTAGAGAGACCCAGTACTTC
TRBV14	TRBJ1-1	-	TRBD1	CASSRGQGRKTEAFF	TGTGCCAGCAGCCGGGGACAGGGAAGGAAAACTGAAGCTTTCTTT
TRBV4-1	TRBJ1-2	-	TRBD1	CASSQESRGRDYGYTF	TGCGCCAGCAGCCAAGAAAGTAGGGGGCGCGACTATGGCTACACCTTC
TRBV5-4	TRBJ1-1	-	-	CASSLKAPGAVLGTEAFF	TGTGCCAGCAGCTTGAAGGCCCCAGGGGCGGTGTTGGGGACTGAAGCTTTCTTT
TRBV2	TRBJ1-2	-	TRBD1	CASSERWTGPHGYTF	TGTGCCAGCAGTGAAAGGTGGACAGGGCCCCATGGCTACACCTTC
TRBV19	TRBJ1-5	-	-	CASSIEGRQKHF	TGTGCCAGTAGTATAGAGGGCAGGCAAAAGCATTTT
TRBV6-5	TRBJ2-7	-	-	CASSRISQGIEQYF	TGTGCCAGCAGTAGGATAAGTCAGGGAATCGAGCAGTACTTC
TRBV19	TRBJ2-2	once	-	CASKGRADGELFF	TGTGCCAGTAAAGGCAGGGCTGACGGGGAGCTGTTTTTT
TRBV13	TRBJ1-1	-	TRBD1	CASSLQEGAKAFF	TGTGCCAGCAGCTTACAGGAGGGGGCAAAAGCTTTCTTT
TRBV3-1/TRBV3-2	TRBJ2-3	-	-	CASSQDGGFTQYF	TGTGCCAGCAGCCAGGACGGGGGATTTACGCAGTATTTT
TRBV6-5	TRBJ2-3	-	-	CASRLGSTDTQYF	TGTGCCAGCCGGCTTGGGAGCACAGATACGCAGTATTTT
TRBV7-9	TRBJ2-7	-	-	CASSPASFQYEQYF	TGTGCCAGCAGCCCCGCATCCTTTCAGTACGAGCAGTACTTC
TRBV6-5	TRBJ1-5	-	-	CASSSTGQKGQPQHF	TGTGCCAGCAGTTCAACAGGGCAGAAAGGCCAGCCCCAGCATTTT
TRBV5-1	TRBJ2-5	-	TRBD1	CASSPFGTAIQETQYF	TGCGCCAGCAGCCCATTCGGGACAGCGATCCAAGAGACCCAGTACTTC
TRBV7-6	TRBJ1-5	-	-	CASSLLPGGGDQPQHF	TGTGCCAGCAGCTTATTGCCAGGAGGTGGGGATCAGCCCCAGCATTTT
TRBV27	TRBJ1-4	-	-	CASSLSRDSNEKLFF	TGTGCCAGCAGTTTATCGCGAGACAGTAATGAAAAACTGTTTTTT
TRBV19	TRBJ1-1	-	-	CASRPQGYISLNTEAFF	TGTGCCAGTCGACCACAAGGGTACATATCCCTGAACACTGAAGCTTTCTTT
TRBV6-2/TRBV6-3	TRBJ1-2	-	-	CASSYPEGYTF	TGTGCCAGCAGTTACCCGGAAGGCTACACCTTC
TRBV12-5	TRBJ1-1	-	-	CASGLVSYGDLNTEAFF	TGTGCTAGTGGTTTGGTAAGTTACGGGGACTTGAACACTGAAGCTTTCTTT
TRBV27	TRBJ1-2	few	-	CASSSNRDWGYTF	TGTGCCAGCAGTTCAAACAGGGACTGGGGCTACACCTTC
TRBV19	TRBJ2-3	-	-	CASSSLGNTQYF	TGTGCCAGTAGTAGCTTAGGAAATACGCAGTATTTT
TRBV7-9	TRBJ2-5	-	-	CASSPPTGWEETQYF	TGTGCCAGCAGCCCCCCAACAGGGTGGGAGGAGACCCAGTACTTC
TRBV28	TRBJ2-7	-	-	CASSFDRGGPTYEQYF	TGTGCCAGCAGTTTCGATCGTGGGGGACCAACCTACGAGCAGTACTTC
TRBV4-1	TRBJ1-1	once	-	CASSQGGITGLSAEAFF	TGCGCCAGCAGCCAAGGGGGGATTACAGGGCTTAGCGCTGAAGCTTTCTTT
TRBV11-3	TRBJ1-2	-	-	CASSPHSQLTNYGYTF	TGTGCCAGCAGCCCCCACAGTCAGCTTACAAACTATGGCTACACCTTC
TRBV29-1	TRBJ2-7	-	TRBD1	CSVDLTGSREQYF	TGCAGCGTTGATCTGACAGGGAGTCGCGAGCAGTACTTC
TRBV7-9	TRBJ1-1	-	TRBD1	CASSFEGAYEAFF	TGTGCCAGCAGCTTCGAGGGGGCGTATGAAGCTTTCTTT
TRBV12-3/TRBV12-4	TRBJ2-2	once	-	CASSLVRTGELFF	TGTGCCAGCAGTTTAGTCCGAACCGGGGAGCTGTTTTTT
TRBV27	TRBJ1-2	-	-	CASSVLGGHYGYTF	TGTGCCAGCAGCGTCCTCGGGGGGCACTATGGCTACACCTTC
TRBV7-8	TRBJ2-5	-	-	CASSADQETQYF	TGTGCCAGCAGCGCGGACCAAGAGACCCAGTACTTC
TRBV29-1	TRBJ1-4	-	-	CSALPFLNEKLFF	TGCAGCGCGTTGCCATTCCTCAATGAAAAACTGTTTTTT
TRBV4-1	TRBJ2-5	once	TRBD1	CASSHTMGGDRVNKETQYF	TGCGCCAGCAGCCACACCATGGGGGGGGACAGGGTGAATAAAGAGACCCAGTACTTC
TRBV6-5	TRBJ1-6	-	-	CASSFKDRVGSPLHF	TGTGCCAGCAGTTTCAAGGACAGAGTTGGTTCACCCCTCCACTTT
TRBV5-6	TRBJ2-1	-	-	CASSLFIEQFF	TGTGCCAGCAGCCTCTTTATCGAGCAGTTCTTC
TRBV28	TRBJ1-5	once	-	CASSTGSPYSNQPQHF	TGTGCCAGCAGTACAGGTAGTCCGTATAGCAATCAGCCCCAGCATTTT
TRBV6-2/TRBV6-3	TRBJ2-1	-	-	CASSPAHTSPYNEQFF	TGTGCCAGCAGTCCAGCACATACGAGCCCCTACAATGAGCAGTTCTTC